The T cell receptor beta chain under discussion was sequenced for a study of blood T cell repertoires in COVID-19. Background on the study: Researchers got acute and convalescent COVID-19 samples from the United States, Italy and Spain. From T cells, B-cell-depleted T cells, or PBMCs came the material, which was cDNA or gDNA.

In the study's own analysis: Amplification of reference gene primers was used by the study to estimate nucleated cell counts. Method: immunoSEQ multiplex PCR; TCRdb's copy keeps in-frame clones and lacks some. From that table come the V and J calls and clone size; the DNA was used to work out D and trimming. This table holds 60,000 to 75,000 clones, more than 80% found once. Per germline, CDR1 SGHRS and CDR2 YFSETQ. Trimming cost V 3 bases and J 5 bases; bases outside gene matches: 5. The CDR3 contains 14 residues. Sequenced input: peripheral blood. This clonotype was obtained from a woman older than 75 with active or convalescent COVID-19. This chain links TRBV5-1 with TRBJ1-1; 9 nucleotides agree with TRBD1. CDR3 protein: CASSSGQGRTEAFF. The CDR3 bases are TGCGCCAGCAGCTCGGGACAGGGACGGACTGAAGCTTTCTTT.